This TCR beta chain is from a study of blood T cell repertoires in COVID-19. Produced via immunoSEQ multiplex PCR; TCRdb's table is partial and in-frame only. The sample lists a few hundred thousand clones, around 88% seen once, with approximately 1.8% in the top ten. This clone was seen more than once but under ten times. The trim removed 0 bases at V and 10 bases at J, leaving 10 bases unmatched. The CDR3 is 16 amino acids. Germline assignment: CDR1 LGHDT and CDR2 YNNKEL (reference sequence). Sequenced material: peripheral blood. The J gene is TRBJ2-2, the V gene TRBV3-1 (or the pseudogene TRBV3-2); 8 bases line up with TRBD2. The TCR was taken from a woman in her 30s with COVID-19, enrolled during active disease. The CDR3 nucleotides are TGTGCCAGCAGCCAAGATGGGGGTAGCGGGGCCGCGGAGCTGTTTTTT. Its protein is CASSQDGGSGAAELFF.